These 30 T cell receptor beta chains were sequenced from one sample in a study of blood T cell repertoires in COVID-19. Method: immunoSEQ multiplex PCR; TCRdb's copy keeps in-frame clones and lacks some. The repertoire includes over 150,000 clones, around 84% of them detected once, and more than 0.85% sits in the top ten. The sample taken for sequencing was peripheral blood. The receptors were gathered from a man aged 40-49 years with acute or convalescent COVID-19.

This chain links TRBV20-1 with TRBJ1-6; D is undetermined. The CDR3 runs to 12 residues. V gave up 3 bases and J gave up 9 bases, with 9 bases separating them. Germline CDR1 reads DFQATT; CDR2 reads SNEGSKA (reference sequence). For the CDR3, the DNA is TGCAGTGCTAGTCGGTCCACTTCACCCCTCCACTTT. This translates into CSASRSTSPLHF.

The genes are TRBV12-3 or TRBV12-4 and TRBJ1-3; D not resolved. V shed 7 bases and J shed 9 bases, with 16 bases lying between them. The CDR3 is made up of 13 amino acids. Here the CDR3 reads CASTSGLTGTIYF. The CDR3 region has the DNA TGTGCCAGCACCTCCGGACTTACGGGCACCATATATTTT.

The chain carries TRBV24-1 and TRBJ2-2; TRBD1 matches 7 bases. The J segment lost 0 bases and the V segment lost 9 bases, leaving 18 bases of the junction unmatched. The CDR3 is 19 residues long. Per the germline V gene, CDR1 is KGHDR and CDR2 is SFDVKD. CDR3 nucleotides: TGTGCCACCTCGATTCGGACAGGAGCCTTCTCACCGAACACCGGGGAGCTGTTTTTT. This codes for CATSIRTGAFSPNTGELFF.

This sequence joins TRBV5-1 and TRBJ1-1; 8 nucleotides agree with TRBD1. The CDR3 has 15 amino acids. The junction had 9 bases not matched to a gene; V was cut back by 3 bases and J by 5 bases. Germline V lookup: CDR1 SGHRS, CDR2 YFSETQ. The CDR3 region has the DNA TGCGCCAGCAGCTCCACCCCGACAGGGGAAACTGAAGCTTTCTTT. Amino acid sequence: CASSSTPTGETEAFF.

The chain recombines TRBV2 with TRBJ1-2; the D gene is possibly TRBD1 (5 bases). Germline values: CDR1 SNHLY, CDR2 FYNNEI. This CDR3 contains 17 residues. Trimming took off 8 bases at V and 0 bases at J, with 22 bases between the two ends. CDR3 sequence reads: CASGSGGRELANYGYTF. The CDR3 DNA sequence: TGTGCCAGCGGAAGTGGGGGGAGGGAGTTAGCTAACTATGGCTACACCTTC.

This chain uses TRBV7-2 with TRBJ2-7; 10 bases match TRBD1. Per germline, CDR1 SGHTA and CDR2 FQGNSA. This CDR3 has 16 amino acids. Losses at the gene ends were 5 bases for V and 2 bases for J; bases not matched to a gene: 9. The CDR3 nucleotides are TGTGCCAGCAGCATATGGGGGACAGGGGAGGCCTACGAGCAGTACTTC. It yields the protein CASSIWGTGEAYEQYF.

This rearrangement joins TRBV5-1 to TRBJ1-4; no definite D call. Germline V gene sequence: CDR1 SGHRS, CDR2 YFSETQ. The V gene lost 5 bases and the J gene lost 7 bases, with 9 bases spanning the gap. The CDR3 length is 12 residues. This CDR3 reads CASSPRGEKLFF. For the CDR3, the DNA is TGCGCCAGCAGTCCCCGAGGTGAAAAACTGTTTTTT.

The J gene is TRBJ2-5, the V gene TRBV6-5; 12 positions agree with TRBD2. Germline V gene data show CDR1 as MNHEY and CDR2 as SVGAGI. J was trimmed by 5 bases and V by 2 bases; bases with no gene match: 3. The CDR3 is 15 residues long. The CDR3 DNA follows: TGTGCCAGCAGTTACGCTAGCGGGGGGGCTGAGACCCAGTACTTC. It encodes CASSYASGGAETQYF.

V usage is TRBV6-5 and J usage is TRBJ2-7, with D perhaps TRBD1 (6 bases). The germline V and J ends were trimmed by 8 bases and 0 bases, with 14 bases remaining between them. Germline assignment: CDR1 MNHEY and CDR2 SVGAGI. The CDR3 contains 14 residues. CDR3 amino acids: CASSAGGPSYEQYF. The DNA for the CDR3 is TGTGCCAGCTCGGCTGGGGGCCCCTCCTACGAGCAGTACTTC.

The genes are TRBV7-2 and TRBJ2-1; maybe TRBD1 (6 bases). This CDR3 has 14 residues. Germline CDR1 and CDR2: SGHTA and FQGNSA. V was clipped by 3 bases and J by 7 bases, with 13 bases between them. CDR3 nucleotide sequence: TGTGCCAGCAGCTTTCAGGGGAGAACAAATGAGCAGTTCTTC. Its protein is CASSFQGRTNEQFF.

The rearrangement links TRBV7-9 to TRBJ2-3, with 11 nucleotides matching TRBD2. Germline values: CDR1 SEHNR, CDR2 FQNEAQ (reference sequence). The CDR3 runs to 16 residues. J was trimmed by 2 bases and V by 5 bases; bases with no gene match: 6. CDR3 in amino acids: CASSQRLAGNTDTQYF. The DNA of the CDR3 is TGTGCCAGCAGCCAACGACTAGCGGGGAACACAGATACGCAGTATTTT.

This clone was seen a single time. V is TRBV19 and J is TRBJ2-5, with D maybe TRBD2 (6 bases). The germline CDR1 and CDR2 sequences are LNHDA and SQIVND (reference sequence). This CDR3 has 15 residues. V was shortened by 2 bases and J by 4 bases, with 14 bases between the two germline ends. CDR3 sequence: CASSITPGGRETQYF. The CDR3 nucleotides are TGTGCCAGTAGTATAACCCCTGGGGGGAGAGAGACCCAGTACTTC. The variable domain in full, with the rest retrieved from reference TRBV19 and TRBJ2-5, is DGGITQSPKYLFRKEGQNVTLSCEQNLNHDAMYWYRQDPGQGLRLIYYSQIVNDFQKGDIAEGYSVSREKKESFPLTVTSAQKNPTAFYLCASSITPGGRETQYFGPGTRLLVL.

In nucleotides, the CDR3 is TGTGCCAGCAGTTACTCGATGGGGCTCAGCTCTGGAAACACCATATATTTT. This translates into CASSYSMGLSSGNTIYF. The chain has TRBV6-2 or TRBV6-3 and TRBJ1-3, with TRBD1 as a possible D gene (5 bases). The germline gives CDR1 MNHEY, CDR2 SVGEGT. The ends were cut back, 0 bases at V and 0 bases at J, with 12 bases in the middle. The CDR3 runs 17 residues.

The V and J genes are TRBV11-2 and TRBJ2-1; possible D gene TRBD2, 5 bases. Per germline, CDR1 SGHAT and CDR2 FQNNGV. This CDR3 region has 19 residues. Trimming took 5 bases from V and 1 from J, leaving 24 bases between them. CDR3 in DNA: TGTGCCAGCAGCCCCCGGGGTGGGGAGATGGGTTTGTCCTACAATGAGCAGTTCTTC. This sequence encodes CASSPRGGEMGLSYNEQFF.

V gene TRBV9 combines with J gene TRBJ1-1; D ambiguous. Trimming left V 4 bases short and J 3 bases short, with 10 bases between. This CDR3 comprises 13 residues. The V gene's germline CDR1 is SGDLS and CDR2 YYNGEE. The CDR3 loop is CASSLNPDTEAFF. CDR3 DNA sequence: TGTGCCAGCAGCCTCAACCCGGACACTGAAGCTTTCTTT. Variable domain in full (rest from reference TRBV9 and TRBJ1-1): DSGVTQTPKHLITATGQRVTLRCSPRSGDLSVYWYQQSLDQGLQFLIQYYNGEERAKGNILERFSAQQFPDLHSELNLSSLELGDSALYFCASSLNPDTEAFFGQGTRLTVV.

The chain uses TRBV5-6 and TRBJ1-1, with no clear D. The V end was cut by 0 bases, the J end by 0 bases, with 12 bases between. This CDR3 is 16 amino acids long. CDR1 and CDR2 (germline): SGHDT, YYEEEE. CDR3 loop: CASSLAVVSVNTEAFF. The CDR3, as DNA: TGTGCCAGCAGCTTGGCCGTCGTTTCCGTGAACACTGAAGCTTTCTTT.

The chain is built from TRBV2 and TRBJ2-7; the match to TRBD1 covers 7 bases. Trimming took 5 bases from V and 4 from J; bases not matched to a gene: 8. CDR3 size: 14 residues. In germline, CDR1 is SNHLY, CDR2 FYNNEI. CDR3 DNA sequence: TGTGCCAGCAGTCGAGGACAGGAGTCTTACGAGCAGTACTTC. It encodes CASSRGQESYEQYF.

The V call is TRBV14, the J call TRBJ2-5; D is unclear. Germline-derived CDR1 and CDR2 are SGHDN and FVKESK. The germline V and J ends were trimmed by 4 bases and 4 bases, with 10 bases remaining between them. The CDR3 runs to 13 residues. For the CDR3, the DNA is TGTGCCAGCAGCCTGCGGTTAGGAGAGACCCAGTACTTC. Residues: CASSLRLGETQYF.

The J gene is TRBJ1-1, the V gene TRBV7-6, with 7 bases lining up with TRBD1. The V segment lost 5 bases and the J segment 0 bases; nucleotides outside the gene matches: 3. This CDR3 spans 14 amino acids. Germline V gives CDR1 SGHVS, CDR2 FNYEAQ. DNA of the CDR3: TGTGCCAGCAGCCTTAGGGGGCTGAACACTGAAGCTTTCTTT. It encodes CASSLRGLNTEAFF.

The CDR3 is CARSFGQRDSGANVLTF. DNA for the CDR3: TGTGCCAGAAGCTTTGGACAGAGAGACTCTGGGGCCAACGTCCTGACTTTC. The rearrangement uses TRBV5-3 and TRBJ2-6; D possibly corresponds to TRBD1 (6 bases). TRBV5-3 is assigned to the ORF class and has an uncertain function. Trimming stripped 2 bases from V and 0 bases from J, with 12 bases between. There are 17 residues in the CDR3.

The chain links TRBV19 to TRBJ1-4; 7 bases match TRBD1. The CDR3 covers 16 residues. The germline CDR1 and CDR2 sequences are LNHDA and SQIVND (reference sequence). Germline trimming cut 5 bases from V and 8 bases from J; bases unmatched to any gene: 14. CDR3 sequence reads: CASSPLPTGLGEKLFF. The CDR3 DNA sequence: TGTGCCAGTAGTCCGCTACCGACAGGGCTGGGAGAAAAACTGTTTTTT.

The rearrangement links TRBV19 to TRBJ2-3; the D gene is possibly TRBD1 (5 bases). This CDR3 has 15 amino acids. V gave up 3 bases and J gave up 6 bases, with 16 bases separating them. Germline V CDR1 and CDR2: LNHDA, SQIVND (reference sequence). The CDR3 here is CASSMGTGKRDTQYF. The DNA for the CDR3 is TGTGCCAGTAGTATGGGCACAGGCAAGAGGGATACGCAGTATTTT. Using reference TRBV19 and TRBJ2-3 for the parts outside the CDR3, the full variable domain is DGGITQSPKYLFRKEGQNVTLSCEQNLNHDAMYWYRQDPGQGLRLIYYSQIVNDFQKGDIAEGYSVSREKKESFPLTVTSAQKNPTAFYLCASSMGTGKRDTQYFGPGTRLTVL.

The chain recombines TRBV3-1 (or the pseudogene TRBV3-2) with TRBJ2-7; no clear D. Germline CDR1 reads LGHDT; CDR2 reads YNNKEL (reference sequence). The CDR3 is 13 amino acids. Deletions cut 0 bases from V and 5 bases from J, with 8 bases between. CDR3 in DNA: TGTGCCAGCAGCCAAGATCGGAGCGACGAGCAGTACTTC. This gives the protein CASSQDRSDEQYF.

The chain recombines TRBV5-4 with TRBJ1-2; possible D gene TRBD1, 6 bases. The ends were cut back, 0 bases at V and 5 bases at J, with 11 bases in the middle. The germline V gene encodes CDR1 SGHNT and CDR2 YYREEE (reference sequence). This CDR3 has 14 residues. CDR3 loop: CASSLGQEEYGYTF. The CDR3, as DNA: TGTGCCAGCAGCTTGGGACAGGAGGAATATGGCTACACCTTC.

J is TRBJ2-5 and V is TRBV5-1, with 9 bases lining up with TRBD2. The trim removed 0 bases at V and 1 base at J, leaving 4 bases unmatched. The CDR3 loop spans 16 amino acids. Germline CDR1 SGHRS, CDR2 YFSETQ. The CDR3 loop is CASSLGLRGGQETQYF. The DNA for the CDR3 is TGCGCCAGCAGCTTGGGATTGCGGGGGGGCCAAGAGACCCAGTACTTC.

The rearrangement links TRBV10-3 to TRBJ2-1; D not resolved. The V end was cut by 11 bases, the J end by 4 bases, with 9 bases between. The CDR3 is made up of 11 amino acids. The germline V gene has CDR1 ENHRY and CDR2 SYGVKD. CDR3 protein: CAGLPYNEQFF. In nucleotides, the CDR3 is TGTGCCGGGCTACCATACAATGAGCAGTTCTTC.

This clone has only a few counts. V and J are TRBV27 and TRBJ1-2, with TRBD1 identical over 7 bases. V shed 5 bases, J shed 4 bases, and the junction held 7 bases outside the gene matches. CDR1 MNHEY and CDR2 SMNVEV come from the germline V gene (reference sequence). CDR3 size: 14 residues. CDR3 sequence reads: CASSPRDSSYGYTF. The CDR3 DNA reads TGTGCCAGCAGTCCACGGGACAGCTCCTATGGCTACACCTTC.

This clone was detected a few times. V usage is TRBV5-1 and J usage is TRBJ1-3; 8 bases align to TRBD1. The J segment lost 0 bases and the V segment lost 4 bases, leaving 3 bases of the junction unmatched. This CDR3 has 15 residues. Looked up from germline, CDR1 is SGHRS and CDR2 is YFSETQ. The CDR3 coding sequence is TGCGCCAGCAGCGATGGACAGGGCTCTGGAAACACCATATATTTT. Translating gives CASSDGQGSGNTIYF.

The chain links TRBV14 to TRBJ2-6; 8 bases are a match to TRBD1. Trimming at V came to 1 base and at J to 10 bases, leaving 9 bases not matched to a gene. The CDR3 has 16 residues. Per the germline V gene, CDR1 is SGHDN and CDR2 is FVKESK. This chain's CDR3 is CASSQVSWGTGNVLTF. CDR3 nucleotides: TGTGCCAGCAGCCAAGTGAGTTGGGGGACAGGAAACGTCCTGACTTTC.

The genes are TRBV27 and TRBJ2-1; maybe TRBD2 (5 bases). Germline V gene lookup returns CDR1 MNHEY and CDR2 SMNVEV (reference sequence). The CDR3 spans 16 residues. With 4 bases removed from V and 7 bases from J, the gap between germline ends came to 20 bases. This chain's CDR3 is CASSSLTTYSGNEQFF. The CDR3 nucleotides are TGTGCCAGCAGTTCTTTGACTACCTACTCGGGAAATGAGCAGTTCTTC.